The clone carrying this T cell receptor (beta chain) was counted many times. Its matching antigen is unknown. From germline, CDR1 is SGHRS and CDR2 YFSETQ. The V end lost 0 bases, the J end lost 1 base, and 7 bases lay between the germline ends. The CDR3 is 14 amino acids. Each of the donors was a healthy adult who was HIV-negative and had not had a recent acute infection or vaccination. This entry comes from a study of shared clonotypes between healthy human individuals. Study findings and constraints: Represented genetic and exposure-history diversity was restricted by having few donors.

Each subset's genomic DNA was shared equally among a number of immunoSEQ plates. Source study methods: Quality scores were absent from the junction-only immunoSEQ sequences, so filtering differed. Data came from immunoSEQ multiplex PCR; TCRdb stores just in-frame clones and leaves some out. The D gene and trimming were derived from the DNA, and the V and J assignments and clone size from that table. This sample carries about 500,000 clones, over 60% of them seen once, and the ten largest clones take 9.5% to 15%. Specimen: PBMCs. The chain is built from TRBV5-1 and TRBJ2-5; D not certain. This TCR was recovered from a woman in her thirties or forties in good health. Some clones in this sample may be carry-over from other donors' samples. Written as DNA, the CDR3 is TGCGCCAGCAGCTTGGGGCAGATCCAAGAGACCCAGTACTTC. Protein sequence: CASSLGQIQETQYF.